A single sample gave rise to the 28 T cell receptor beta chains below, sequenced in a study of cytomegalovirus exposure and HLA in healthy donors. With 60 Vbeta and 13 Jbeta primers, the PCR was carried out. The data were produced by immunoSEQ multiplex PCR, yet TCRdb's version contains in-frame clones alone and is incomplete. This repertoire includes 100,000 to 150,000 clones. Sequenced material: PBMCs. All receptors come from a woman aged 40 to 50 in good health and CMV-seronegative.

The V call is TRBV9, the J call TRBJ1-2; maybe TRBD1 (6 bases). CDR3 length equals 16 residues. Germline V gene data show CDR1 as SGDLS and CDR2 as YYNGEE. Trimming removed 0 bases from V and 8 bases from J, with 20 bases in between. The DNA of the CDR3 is TGTGCCAGCAGCGTAGACCCTCACAGGGTCGAGGGAGGCTACACCTTC. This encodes CASSVDPHRVEGGYTF. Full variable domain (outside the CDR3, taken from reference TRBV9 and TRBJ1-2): DSGVTQTPKHLITATGQRVTLRCSPRSGDLSVYWYQQSLDQGLQFLIQYYNGEERAKGNILERFSAQQFPDLHSELNLSSLELGDSALYFCASSVDPHRVEGGYTFGSGTRLTVV.

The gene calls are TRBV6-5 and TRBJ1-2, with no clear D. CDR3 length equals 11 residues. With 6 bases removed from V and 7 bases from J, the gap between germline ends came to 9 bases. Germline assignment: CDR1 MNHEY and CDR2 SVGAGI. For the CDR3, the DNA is TGTGCCAGCAGCAACCCGGGTGGCTACACCTTC. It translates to CASSNPGGYTF.

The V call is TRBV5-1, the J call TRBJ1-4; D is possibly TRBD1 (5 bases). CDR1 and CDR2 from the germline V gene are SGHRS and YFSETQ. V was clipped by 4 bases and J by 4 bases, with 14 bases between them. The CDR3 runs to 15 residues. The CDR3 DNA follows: TGCGCCAGCAGCCTAAGCGGGACGGATAATGAAAAACTGTTTTTT. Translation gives CASSLSGTDNEKLFF.

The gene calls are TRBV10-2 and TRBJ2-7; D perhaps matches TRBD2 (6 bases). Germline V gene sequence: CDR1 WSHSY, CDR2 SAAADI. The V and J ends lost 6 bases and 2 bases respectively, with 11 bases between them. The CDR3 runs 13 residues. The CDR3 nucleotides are TGCGCCAGCAGGGGACTTGCACCCTACGAGCAGTACGTC. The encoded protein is CASRGLAPYEQYV.

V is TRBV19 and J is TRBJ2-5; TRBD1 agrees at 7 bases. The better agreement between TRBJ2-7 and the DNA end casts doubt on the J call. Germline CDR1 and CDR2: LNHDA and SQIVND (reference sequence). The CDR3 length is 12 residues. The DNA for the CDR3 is TGTGCCAGTACGGCAGGGGGCTACGAGCAGTACTTC. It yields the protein CASTAGGYEQYF.

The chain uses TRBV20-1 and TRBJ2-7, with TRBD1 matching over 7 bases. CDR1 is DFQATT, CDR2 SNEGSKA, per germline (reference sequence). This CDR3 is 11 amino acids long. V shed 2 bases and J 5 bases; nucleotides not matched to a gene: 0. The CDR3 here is CSARTGDEQYV. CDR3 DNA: TGCAGTGCTAGAACAGGGGACGAGCAGTACGTC.

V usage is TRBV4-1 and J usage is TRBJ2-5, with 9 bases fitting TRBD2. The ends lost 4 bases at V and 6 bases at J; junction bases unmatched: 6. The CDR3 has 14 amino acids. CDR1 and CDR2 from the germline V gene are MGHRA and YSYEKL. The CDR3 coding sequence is TGCGCCAGCAGCCCACCTAGCGGGGAAAAGACCCAGTACTTC. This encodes CASSPPSGEKTQYF.

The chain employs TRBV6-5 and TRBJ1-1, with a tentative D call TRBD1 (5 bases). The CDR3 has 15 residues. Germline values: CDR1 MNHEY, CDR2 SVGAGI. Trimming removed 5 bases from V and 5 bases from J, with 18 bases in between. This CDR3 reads CASSAPFGGNTEAFF. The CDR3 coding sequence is TGTGCCAGCAGTGCCCCATTTGGGGGGAATACTGAAGCTTTCTTT.

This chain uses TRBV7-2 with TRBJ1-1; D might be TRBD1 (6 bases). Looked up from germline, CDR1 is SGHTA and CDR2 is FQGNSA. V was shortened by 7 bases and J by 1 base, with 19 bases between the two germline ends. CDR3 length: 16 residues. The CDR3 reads CASNPLGGPSNTEAFF. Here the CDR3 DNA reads TGTGCCAGCAACCCATTAGGGGGACCCTCGAACACTGAAGCTTTCTTT. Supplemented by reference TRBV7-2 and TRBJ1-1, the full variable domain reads GAGVSQSPSNKVTEKGKDVELRCDPISGHTALYWYRQSLGQGLEFLIYFQGNSAPDKSGLPSDRFSAERTGGSVSTLTIQRTQQEDSAVYLCASNPLGGPSNTEAFFGQGTRLTVV.

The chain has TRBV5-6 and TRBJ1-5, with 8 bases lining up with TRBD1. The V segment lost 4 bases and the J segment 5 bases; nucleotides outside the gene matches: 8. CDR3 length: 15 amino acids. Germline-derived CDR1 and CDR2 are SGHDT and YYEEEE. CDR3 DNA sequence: TGTGCCAGCAGCCCCTGGGACAGGAGATATCAGCCCCAGCATTTT. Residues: CASSPWDRRYQPQHF.

CDR3 amino acids: CSVVWGLLGGYTF. The CDR3, as DNA: TGCAGCGTTGTCTGGGGGCTCCTAGGGGGCTACACCTTC. The rearrangement uses TRBV29-1 and TRBJ1-2; D is possibly TRBD1 (6 bases). Germline V CDR1 and CDR2: SQVTM, ANQGSEA. The CDR3 contains 13 residues. V was pared by 4 bases and J by 8 bases, with 17 bases between. The full variable domain, rest sourced from reference TRBV29-1 and TRBJ1-2, is SAVISQKPSRDICQRGTSLTIQCQVDSQVTMMFWYRQQPGQSLTLIATANQGSEATYESGFVIDKFPISRPNLTFSTLTVSNMSPEDSSIYLCSVVWGLLGGYTFGSGTRLTVV.

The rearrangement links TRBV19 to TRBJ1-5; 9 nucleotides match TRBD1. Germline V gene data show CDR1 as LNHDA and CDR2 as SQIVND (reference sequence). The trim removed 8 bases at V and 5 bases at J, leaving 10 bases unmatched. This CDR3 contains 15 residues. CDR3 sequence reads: CASRDGTGHYQPQHF. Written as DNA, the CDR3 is TGTGCCAGTCGTGACGGGACAGGGCACTATCAGCCCCAGCATTTT.

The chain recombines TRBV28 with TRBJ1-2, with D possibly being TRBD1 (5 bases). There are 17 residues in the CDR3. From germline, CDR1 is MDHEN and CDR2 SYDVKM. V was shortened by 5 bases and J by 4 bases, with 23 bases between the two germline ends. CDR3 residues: CASSPPSGLTAIYGYTF. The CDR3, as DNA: TGTGCCAGCAGTCCCCCTTCAGGGTTGACAGCGATCTATGGCTACACCTTC.

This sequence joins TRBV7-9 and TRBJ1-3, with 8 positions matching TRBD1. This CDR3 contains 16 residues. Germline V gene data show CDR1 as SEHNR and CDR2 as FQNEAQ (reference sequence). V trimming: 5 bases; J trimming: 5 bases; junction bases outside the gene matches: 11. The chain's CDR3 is CASSLLLGQGRNTIYF. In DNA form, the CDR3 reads TGTGCCAGCAGCCTACTTCTAGGACAGGGACGAAACACCATATATTTT.

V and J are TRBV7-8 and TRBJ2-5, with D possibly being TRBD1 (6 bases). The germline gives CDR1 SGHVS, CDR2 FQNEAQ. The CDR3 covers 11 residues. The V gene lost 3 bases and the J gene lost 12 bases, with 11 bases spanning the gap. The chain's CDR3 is CASSFAGEEYF. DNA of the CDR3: TGTGCCAGCAGCTTTGCAGGGGAAGAGTACTTC.

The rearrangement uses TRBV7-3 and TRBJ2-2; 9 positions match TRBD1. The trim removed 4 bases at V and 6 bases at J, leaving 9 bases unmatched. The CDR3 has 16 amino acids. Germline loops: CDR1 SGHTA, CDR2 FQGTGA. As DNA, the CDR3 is TGTGCCAGCAGCTCGGCCGGGACAGGGTGGTCCGGGGAGCTGTTTTTT. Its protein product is CASSSAGTGWSGELFF.

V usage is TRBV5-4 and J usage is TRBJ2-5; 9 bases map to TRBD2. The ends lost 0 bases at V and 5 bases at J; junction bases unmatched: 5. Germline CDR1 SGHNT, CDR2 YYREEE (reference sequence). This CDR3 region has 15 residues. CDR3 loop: CASSLELAGAETQYF. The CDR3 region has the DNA TGTGCCAGCAGCTTGGAATTAGCGGGGGCCGAGACCCAGTACTTC.

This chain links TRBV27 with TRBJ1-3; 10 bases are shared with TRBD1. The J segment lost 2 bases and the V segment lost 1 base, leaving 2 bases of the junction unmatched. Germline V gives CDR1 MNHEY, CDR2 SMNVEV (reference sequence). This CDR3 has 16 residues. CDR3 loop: CASSLWGTGAGNTIYF. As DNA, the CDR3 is TGTGCCAGCAGTTTATGGGGGACAGGGGCTGGAAACACCATATATTTT.

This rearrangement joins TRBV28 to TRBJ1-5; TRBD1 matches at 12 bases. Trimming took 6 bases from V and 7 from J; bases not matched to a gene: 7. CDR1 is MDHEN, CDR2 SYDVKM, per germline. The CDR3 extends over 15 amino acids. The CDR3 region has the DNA TGTGCCAGCAGCTTGGGACAGGGGGCGGGACAGCCCCAGCATTTT. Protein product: CASSLGQGAGQPQHF.

The DNA of the CDR3 is TGTGCCAGCAGCCCTTACAGGGGGCGCAATACCGGGGAGCTGTTTTTT. Amino acid sequence: CASSPYRGRNTGELFF. The chain carries TRBV14 and TRBJ2-2, with 9 bases matching TRBD1. Germline lookup yields CDR1 SGHDN and CDR2 FVKESK. Trimming cost V 4 bases and J 5 bases; bases outside gene matches: 8. The CDR3 contains 16 residues.

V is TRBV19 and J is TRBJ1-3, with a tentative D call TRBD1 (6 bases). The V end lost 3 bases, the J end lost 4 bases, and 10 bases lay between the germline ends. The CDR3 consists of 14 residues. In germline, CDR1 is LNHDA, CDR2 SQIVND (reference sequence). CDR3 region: CASSMGTIGNTIYF. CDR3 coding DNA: TGTGCCAGTAGTATGGGGACAATCGGAAACACCATATATTTT.

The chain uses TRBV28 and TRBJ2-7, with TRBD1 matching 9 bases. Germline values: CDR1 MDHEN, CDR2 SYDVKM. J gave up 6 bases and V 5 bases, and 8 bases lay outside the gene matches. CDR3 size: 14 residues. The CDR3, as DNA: TGTGCCAGCAGTCCTCCGGGACAGGGCTCCGAGCAGTACGTC. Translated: CASSPPGQGSEQYV.

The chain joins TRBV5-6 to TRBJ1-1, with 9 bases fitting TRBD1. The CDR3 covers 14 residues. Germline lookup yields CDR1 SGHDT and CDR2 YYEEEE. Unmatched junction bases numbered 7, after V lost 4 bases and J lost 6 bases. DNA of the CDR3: TGTGCCAGCAGCCTCCGGGACAGGGTACCTGAAGCTTTCTTT. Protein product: CASSLRDRVPEAFF. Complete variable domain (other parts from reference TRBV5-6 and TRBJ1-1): DAGVTQSPTHLIKTRGQQVTLRCSPKSGHDTVSWYQQALGQGPQFIFQYYEEEERQRGNFPDRFSGHQFPNYSSELNVNALLLGDSALYLCASSLRDRVPEAFFGQGTRLTVV.

The CDR3 DNA reads as TGTGCCAGCCAAAGAGGGAACACTGAAGCTTTCTTT. Translation: CASQRGNTEAFF. J is TRBJ1-1 and V is TRBV2; D not certain. CDR1 and CDR2 (germline): SNHLY, FYNNEI. Trimming took 8 bases from V and 1 from J, leaving 8 bases between them. CDR3 length: 12 amino acids.

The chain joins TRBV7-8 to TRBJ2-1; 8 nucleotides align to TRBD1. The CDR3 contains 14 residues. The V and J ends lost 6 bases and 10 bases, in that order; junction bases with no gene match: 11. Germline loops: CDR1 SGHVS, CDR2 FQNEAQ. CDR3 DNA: TGTGCCAGCAGGGGGGACAGGTTCAACTCCGAGCAGTTCTTC. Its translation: CASRGDRFNSEQFF.

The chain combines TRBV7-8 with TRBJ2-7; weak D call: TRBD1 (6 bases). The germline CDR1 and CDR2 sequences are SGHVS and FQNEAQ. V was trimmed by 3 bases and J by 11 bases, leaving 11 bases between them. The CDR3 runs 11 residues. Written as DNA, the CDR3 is TGTGCCAGCAGCTTTGCAGGGGAAGAGTACTTC. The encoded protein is CASSFAGEEYF.

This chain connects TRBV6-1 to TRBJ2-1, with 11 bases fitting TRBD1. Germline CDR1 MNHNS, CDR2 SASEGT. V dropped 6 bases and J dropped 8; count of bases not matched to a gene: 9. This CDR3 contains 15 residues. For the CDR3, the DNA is TGTGCCAGCAGGCCGGGACAGGGGGGTTTGGATGAGCAGTTCTTC. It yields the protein CASRPGQGGLDEQFF.

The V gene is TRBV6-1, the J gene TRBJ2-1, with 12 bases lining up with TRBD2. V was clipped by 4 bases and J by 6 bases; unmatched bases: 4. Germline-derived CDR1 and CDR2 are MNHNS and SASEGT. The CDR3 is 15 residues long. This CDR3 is CASSGGLAGPNEQFF. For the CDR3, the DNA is TGTGCCAGCAGTGGCGGACTAGCGGGGCCCAATGAGCAGTTCTTC.